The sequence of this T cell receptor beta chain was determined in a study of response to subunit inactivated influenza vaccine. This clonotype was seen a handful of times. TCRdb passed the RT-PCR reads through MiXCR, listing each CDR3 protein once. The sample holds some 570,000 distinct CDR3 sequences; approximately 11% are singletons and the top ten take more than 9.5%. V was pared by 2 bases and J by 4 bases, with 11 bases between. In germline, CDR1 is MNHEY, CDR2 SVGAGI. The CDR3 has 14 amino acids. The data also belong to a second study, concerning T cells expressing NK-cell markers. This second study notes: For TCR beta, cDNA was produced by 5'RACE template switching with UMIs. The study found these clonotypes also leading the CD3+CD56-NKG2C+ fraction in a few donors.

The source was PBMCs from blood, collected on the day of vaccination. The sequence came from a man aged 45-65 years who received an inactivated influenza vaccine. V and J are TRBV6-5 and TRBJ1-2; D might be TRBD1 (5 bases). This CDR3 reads CASSYVGGGYGYTF. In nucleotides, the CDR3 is TGTGCCAGCAGTTACGTTGGGGGTGGCTATGGCTACACCTTC.